Below, 31 T cell receptor beta chains from the same sample are listed, as sequenced in a study of CXCR3-negative and CXCR3-positive naive CD8 T cells. Their antigen targets remain unknown. Study-wide results and limits: TRB CDR3s of CXCR3-positive naive cells were more hydrophobic than those of CXCR3-negative naive cells.

The TRB cDNA libraries were prepared by 5' RACE with UMI labels. TCRdb re-called the 5' RACE reads; every CDR3 protein appears as one record, without DNA. The sample has 5,700 or so distinct CDR3 sequences; the top ten hold around 1.7%. Sequences were obtained from naive CXCR3+ CD8+ T cells from blood. Subset specified: CD45RO-CCR7+CD27+CD95- naive CD8+ T cells expressing CXCR3 (TNR3+). The origin of the receptors is a human donor in good health. Some clones in this sample may be carry-over from other donors' samples.

The chain links TRBV9 to TRBJ1-2; TCRdb designates TRBD1, a call that cannot be tested without DNA. The CDR3 is made up of 15 amino acids. CDR1 SGDLS and CDR2 YYNGEE come from the germline V gene. This chain's CDR3 is CASSGYRAISYGYTF.

The V and J genes are TRBV4-3 and TRBJ2-7; TCRdb's D gene call, TRBD2, goes unchecked for lack of DNA. The CDR3 spans 17 residues. Per the germline V gene, CDR1 is LGHNA and CDR2 is YSLEER. CDR3 in amino acids: CASSQDEPWRENHEQYF.

Measured by frequency, this clonotype is medium-sized. V is TRBV19 and J is TRBJ2-3; TCRdb picks TRBD2, but there is no DNA to check that call. Germline V gene sequence: CDR1 LNHDA, CDR2 SQIVND (reference sequence). This CDR3 is 17 amino acids long. CDR3 amino acids: CASSLWTSGPPTDTQYF.

The chain recombines TRBV2 with TRBJ2-1; the TCRdb call, TRBD2, lacks DNA for checking. Germline lookup yields CDR1 SNHLY and CDR2 FYNNEI. This CDR3 region has 17 residues. This CDR3 is CASSWTSRGNKNNEQFF.

The chain has TRBV29-1 and TRBJ2-1. There are 11 residues in the CDR3. Germline V gene lookup returns CDR1 SQVTM and CDR2 ANQGSEA. CDR3 residues: CSVEGWNEQFF.

The V and J genes are TRBV10-3 and TRBJ2-2. CDR1 and CDR2 from the germline V gene are ENHRY and SYGVKD. CDR3 length: 14 amino acids. The CDR3 region is CAISEEGNTGELFF.

The chain employs TRBV29-1 and TRBJ2-7; TCRdb names TRBD1, which stays unverified in the absence of DNA. The germline V gene has CDR1 SQVTM and CDR2 ANQGSEA. The CDR3 is 11 amino acids. CDR3 residues: CSGGTTYEQYF.

The V call is TRBV29-1, the J call TRBJ2-1; the D call from TCRdb, TRBD1, cannot be confirmed without DNA. The germline V gene has CDR1 SQVTM and CDR2 ANQGSEA. The CDR3 spans 12 residues. This chain's CDR3 is CSVPNAGDEQFF.

The rearrangement joins TRBV7-9 to TRBJ2-5; TCRdb designates TRBD2, a call that cannot be tested without DNA. The V gene's germline CDR1 is SEHNR and CDR2 FQNEAQ (reference sequence). The CDR3 sequence is 14 residues long. CDR3: CATTSRQYQETQYF.

The CDR3: CASRGRDPYSNQPQHF. The chain links TRBV2 to TRBJ1-5; the TCRdb D gene call, TRBD1, has no DNA to confirm it. CDR3 length equals 16 residues. From germline, CDR1 is SNHLY and CDR2 FYNNEI.

The chain is built from TRBV15 and TRBJ2-5; TCRdb returns TRBD2, unconfirmable since there is no DNA. The CDR3 length is 17 residues. Germline V gives CDR1 LNHNV, CDR2 YYDKDF (reference sequence). The CDR3 loop reads CATSARLAGSLPETQYF. The full variable domain, in which reference TRBV15 and TRBJ2-5 provide the parts outside the CDR3, is DAMVIQNPRYQVTQFGKPVTLSCSQTLNHNVMYWYQQKSSQAPKLLFHYYDKDFNNEADTPDNFQSRRPNTSFCFLDIRSPGLGDTAMYLCATSARLAGSLPETQYFGPGTRLLVL.

This CDR3 reads CAISRVGQEGNQPQHF. The rearrangement joins TRBV10-3 to TRBJ1-5. Germline CDR1 ENHRY, CDR2 SYGVKD. CDR3 size: 16 residues.

The rearrangement joins TRBV4-1 to TRBJ1-1. The CDR3 is 14 residues long. The germline gives CDR1 MGHRA, CDR2 YSYEKL. CDR3: CASSLDTDSLHTFF.

This clonotype is labeled medium-sized (0.01 to 0.1%) based on frequency. J is TRBJ1-3 and V is TRBV29-1; the TCRdb call, TRBD1, lacks DNA for checking. The CDR3 length is 15 residues. Germline lookup yields CDR1 SQVTM and CDR2 ANQGSEA. CDR3 sequence: CSVDAPPGSGNTIYF.

The chain recombines TRBV3-1 with TRBJ1-4. CDR1 is LGHDT, CDR2 YNNKEL, per germline (reference sequence). The CDR3 is 15 residues long. CDR3 residues: CASSLRAGGNEKLFF.

This clonotype is labeled medium-sized based on frequency. V gene TRBV11-3 combines with J gene TRBJ2-2. The CDR3 covers 14 residues. Germline values: CDR1 SGHNT, CDR2 YENEEA. This CDR3 is CASSFNTDTGELFF.

The rearrangement links TRBV9 to TRBJ2-7; TCRdb's D gene call, TRBD1, goes unchecked for lack of DNA. Germline values: CDR1 SGDLS, CDR2 YYNGEE. The CDR3 has 14 residues. This CDR3 reads CASSVASGHYEQYF.

Frequency places this clonotype as medium-sized (0.01 to 0.1%). V gene TRBV20-1 combines with J gene TRBJ1-2. CDR3 length: 14 residues. The germline CDR1 and CDR2 sequences are DFQATT and SNEGSKA (reference sequence). This CDR3 is CSARDFGQIYGYTF.

The chain's CDR3 is CASSGRVNYGYTF. V gene TRBV2 combines with J gene TRBJ1-2. The CDR3 length is 13 residues. Germline-derived CDR1 and CDR2 are SNHLY and FYNNEI.

The V and J genes are TRBV25-1 and TRBJ2-5; TCRdb returns TRBD1, unconfirmable since there is no DNA. The germline V gene encodes CDR1 MGHDK and CDR2 SYGVNS. The CDR3 runs 16 residues. CDR3 loop: CASSEWGIEGGETQYF.

The CDR3 is CSVLLQGNEQFF. This chain links TRBV29-1 with TRBJ2-1; the D call from TCRdb, TRBD1, cannot be confirmed without DNA. The CDR3 length is 12 residues. Germline V CDR1 and CDR2: SQVTM, ANQGSEA.

According to its frequency, this clonotype is medium-sized. The chain joins TRBV29-1 to TRBJ1-1; TCRdb lists TRBD1, though no DNA is available to test this call. The CDR3 extends over 14 amino acids. The germline CDR1 and CDR2 sequences are SQVTM and ANQGSEA. The CDR3 loop is CSVEGAQGGTEAFF. The full variable domain, in which reference TRBV29-1 and TRBJ1-1 provide the parts outside the CDR3, is SAVISQKPSRDICQRGTSLTIQCQVDSQVTMMFWYRQQPGQSLTLIATANQGSEATYESGFVIDKFPISRPNLTFSTLTVSNMSPEDSSIYLCSVEGAQGGTEAFFGQGTRLTVV.

Its frequency marks this clonotype as medium-sized (0.01 to 0.1%). This chain connects TRBV7-9 to TRBJ1-1; TCRdb lists TRBD1, though no DNA is available to test this call. Germline lookup yields CDR1 SEHNR and CDR2 FQNEAQ (reference sequence). This CDR3 is built from 14 residues. The CDR3 is CASSSGTGLTEAFF.

J is TRBJ2-3 and V is TRBV7-9. Germline values: CDR1 SEHNR, CDR2 FQNEAQ (reference sequence). This CDR3 is built from 18 residues. This chain's CDR3 is CASSFQHTTRRSTDTQYF.

The chain combines TRBV7-9 with TRBJ1-4; TCRdb reports TRBD1, a call that lacks DNA to check it against. The CDR3 is 15 amino acids. Germline values: CDR1 SEHNR, CDR2 FQNEAQ (reference sequence). CDR3: CASSPLGGAGEKLFF.

The rearrangement joins TRBV20-1 to TRBJ1-6; TCRdb gives TRBD1 as the D gene, but with no DNA this cannot be confirmed. Germline CDR1 is DFQATT and CDR2 is SNEGSKA (reference sequence). CDR3 size: 16 residues. This CDR3 is CSAAPLRGRRDSPLHF.

This clonotype shows up as medium-sized by frequency. This rearrangement joins TRBV21-1 to TRBJ2-7; the D gene TCRdb calls, TRBD1, cannot be checked with no DNA. TRBV21-1 is a pseudogene locus. The CDR3 length is 19 residues. CDR3 region: CASRRPKKRTGRIGYEQYF.

The V and J genes are TRBV6-2 or TRBV6-3 and TRBJ2-7; TCRdb outputs TRBD1, but without DNA this stays unchecked. This CDR3 region has 13 residues. CDR1 MNHEY and CDR2 SVGEGT come from the germline V gene. The CDR3 spells CASKGQPDYEQYF.

The rearrangement uses TRBV2 and TRBJ2-3. Germline lookup yields CDR1 SNHLY and CDR2 FYNNEI. This CDR3 contains 15 residues. CDR3 region: CASSDDVGFADTQYF.

The V and J genes are TRBV20-1 and TRBJ1-6. This CDR3 spans 11 amino acids. Germline loops: CDR1 DFQATT, CDR2 SNEGSKA (reference sequence). This CDR3 reads CSADYGLTLHF.

The chain employs TRBV5-1 and TRBJ1-1; the TCRdb call, TRBD1, lacks DNA for checking. The germline CDR1 and CDR2 sequences are SGHRS and YFSETQ. CDR3 size: 14 residues. The CDR3 sequence is CASSFEGADTEAFF.